The 29 T cell receptor beta chains listed next were all sequenced from one sample in a study of CD4 T cells in relation to SARS-CoV-2 and coronaviruses. Using immunoSEQ multiplex PCR, the repertoire was profiled, and TCRdb retains in-frame clones only, with some absent. The sample shows 25,000 to 30,000 clones, 74% of them seen only once. Before the COVID-19 pandemic, during about 2010-2018, CD4+ T cells were taken from unexposed donors. CD4+ T cells were isolated from the cells after 10 days of culture. These receptors' targets are unknown. Source material: CD4+ T cells from PBMCs, cultured in vitro. These receptors originate from a human donor in good health.

This clone was counted between two and nine times. This chain joins TRBV7-8 and TRBJ1-5; D is possibly TRBD1 (5 bases). The length of the CDR3 is 16 residues. Germline-derived CDR1 and CDR2 are SGHVS and FQNEAQ. Trimming shortened V by 1 base and J by 2 bases, and 12 bases separated the two germline ends. CDR3 nucleotides: TGTGCCAGCAGCTTAGAGCAGGGTATCGGCAATCAGCCCCAGCATTTT. Its translation is CASSLEQGIGNQPQHF.

The table lists this clone with a few counts. The chain links TRBV7-3 to TRBJ2-3; 8 bases line up with TRBD2. V lost 1 base and J lost 2; bases outside the gene matches: 5. Germline V gene sequence: CDR1 SGHTA, CDR2 FQGTGA. This CDR3 is built from 16 residues. CDR3 nucleotides: TGTGCCAGCAGCTTAAGCGGGAGGCCCTCCACAGATACGCAGTATTTT. Protein: CASSLSGRPSTDTQYF.

This sequence joins TRBV6-5 and TRBJ1-1, with D uncertain. Trimming removed 5 bases at V and 3 bases at J, with 10 bases between. Germline V gene lookup returns CDR1 MNHEY and CDR2 SVGAGI. The CDR3 sequence is 13 residues long. The CDR3 nucleotides read TGTGCCAGCAGTCGGGGAGCGGACACTGAAGCTTTCTTT. This codes for CASSRGADTEAFF.

The rearrangement joins TRBV19 to TRBJ1-5, with D uncertain. Germline CDR1 LNHDA, CDR2 SQIVND (reference sequence). The CDR3 covers 15 residues. V was cut by 0 bases and J by 3 bases, with 9 bases left in between. This CDR3 is CASSIDQGFNQPQHF. The CDR3 DNA sequence: TGTGCCAGTAGTATAGATCAAGGATTCAATCAGCCCCAGCATTTT.

V usage is TRBV4-3 and J usage is TRBJ2-6; the D gene could be TRBD1 or TRBD2 (6 bases each). Trimming cost V 0 bases and J 4 bases, with 13 bases left between them. Per germline, CDR1 LGHNA and CDR2 YSLEER. This CDR3 is 17 amino acids long. The CDR3 DNA is TGCGCCAGCAGCCAAGAAGGGGGGCCGGGCGGGGCCAACGTCCTGACTTTC. Amino acid sequence: CASSQEGGPGGANVLTF.

The V and J genes are TRBV28 and TRBJ1-2; TRBD1 agrees at 10 bases. In germline, CDR1 is MDHEN, CDR2 SYDVKM. The CDR3 is 14 residues long. V shed 7 bases and J 2 bases; nucleotides not matched to a gene: 4. CDR3 nucleotides: TGTGCCAGCAACACGGGACAGGGGAACTATGGCTACACCTTC. Protein: CASNTGQGNYGYTF.

V and J are TRBV6-6 and TRBJ2-5; 8 positions agree with TRBD1. The junction had 13 bases not matched to a gene; V was cut back by 7 bases and J by 6 bases. The V gene's germline CDR1 is MNHNY and CDR2 SVGAGI (reference sequence). The CDR3 runs 15 residues. CDR3 amino acids: CASTRKPDRVKTQYF. CDR3 nucleotides: TGTGCCAGCACAAGGAAACCGGACAGGGTAAAGACCCAGTACTTC.

The V call is TRBV10-2, the J call TRBJ2-5; 7 positions match TRBD1. The trim removed 0 bases at V and 2 bases at J, leaving 0 bases unmatched. Germline CDR1 and CDR2: WSHSY and SAAADI. The CDR3 totals 14 residues. The CDR3 bases are TGCGCCAGCAGTGAGTCCAGGGGGCAAGAGACCCAGTACTTC. Translated, it gives CASSESRGQETQYF.

This chain uses TRBV7-2 with TRBJ1-2; no firm D call. CDR1 is SGHTA and CDR2 is FQGNSA in the germline V gene. The CDR3 length is 12 residues. The germline V and J ends were trimmed by 4 bases and 7 bases, with 10 bases remaining between them. Written as DNA, the CDR3 is TGTGCCAGCAGCTCCCTTGGACTTGGCTACACCTTC. Translating it yields CASSSLGLGYTF.

The V gene is TRBV7-2, the J gene TRBJ2-1, with TRBD1 identical over 11 bases. In germline, CDR1 is SGHTA, CDR2 FQGNSA. The CDR3 covers 17 residues. Trimming cost V 3 bases and J 4 bases; bases outside gene matches: 8. In DNA form, the CDR3 reads TGTGCCAGCAGCTTCTTGCCGGGACAGGGGGTTTACAATGAGCAGTTCTTC. Residues: CASSFLPGQGVYNEQFF.

The chain carries TRBV28 and TRBJ2-7; 11 bases align to TRBD1. The J segment lost 4 bases and the V segment lost 5 bases, leaving 7 bases of the junction unmatched. The germline V gene has CDR1 MDHEN and CDR2 SYDVKM. This CDR3 contains 15 residues. The chain's CDR3 is CASSPGTGGLYEQYF. The CDR3 DNA reads TGTGCCAGCAGTCCCGGGACAGGGGGTTTGTACGAGCAGTACTTC.

V usage is TRBV7-2 and J usage is TRBJ1-4, with 9 bases matching TRBD1. The CDR3 is 15 amino acids. Germline V lookup: CDR1 SGHTA, CDR2 FQGNSA. The trim removed 5 bases at V and 7 bases at J, leaving 8 bases unmatched. The CDR3 DNA is TGTGCCAGCAGCGTAAACAGGGGGCGGTTTGAAAAACTGTTTTTT. Translating it yields CASSVNRGRFEKLFF.

The chain links TRBV3-1 (or the pseudogene TRBV3-2) to TRBJ1-4; 7 bases fit TRBD1. The germline V gene encodes CDR1 LGHDT and CDR2 YNNKEL (reference sequence). The junction had 12 bases not matched to a gene; V was cut back by 4 bases and J by 7 bases. This CDR3 region has 16 residues. The CDR3 DNA is TGTGCCAGCAGCCCAACTACAGGGGTGGGTACTGAAAAACTGTTTTTT. Its protein product is CASSPTTGVGTEKLFF.

This rearrangement joins TRBV6-5 to TRBJ2-3, with 9 nucleotides matching TRBD2. V lost 6 bases and J lost 6; bases outside the gene matches: 1. Germline-derived CDR1 and CDR2 are MNHEY and SVGAGI. The CDR3 consists of 12 residues. CDR3 in DNA: TGTGCCAGCAGGGGACTAGCCGATACGCAGTATTTT. It yields the protein CASRGLADTQYF.

Here the CDR3 reads CSVARGGTDTQYF. CDR3 in DNA: TGCAGCGTTGCCCGCGGGGGGACAGATACGCAGTATTTT. The V and J genes are TRBV29-1 and TRBJ2-3; 8 nucleotides align to TRBD2. V shed 4 bases, J shed 3 bases, and the junction held 3 bases outside the gene matches. From germline, CDR1 is SQVTM and CDR2 ANQGSEA. This CDR3 has 13 amino acids.

The V gene is TRBV24-1, the J gene TRBJ2-5, with 12 bases lining up with TRBD2. V shed 6 bases, J shed 2 bases, and the junction held 3 bases outside the gene matches. The CDR3 runs 15 residues. Germline values: CDR1 KGHDR, CDR2 SFDVKD. The CDR3 loop reads CATSPGLAGQETQYF. The CDR3 DNA reads TGTGCCACCAGTCCCGGACTAGCGGGACAAGAGACCCAGTACTTC.

This sequence joins TRBV9 and TRBJ2-1, with TRBD2 identical over 11 bases. V shed 0 bases and J 13 bases; nucleotides not matched to a gene: 3. Germline CDR1 is SGDLS and CDR2 is YYNGEE. This CDR3 is 13 amino acids long. The CDR3 is CASSVETSGAQFF. Here the CDR3 DNA reads TGTGCCAGCAGCGTAGAGACTAGCGGGGCTCAGTTCTTC.

The rearrangement joins TRBV5-1 to TRBJ1-6, with 9 nucleotides matching TRBD1. Trimming took 1 base from V and 7 from J; bases not matched to a gene: 9. The CDR3 has 17 amino acids. Germline V gene data show CDR1 as SGHRS and CDR2 as YFSETQ. The CDR3 loop reads CASSLFGGDRENSPLHF. In DNA form, the CDR3 reads TGCGCCAGCAGCTTGTTTGGTGGGGACAGGGAGAATTCACCCCTCCACTTT.

The chain uses TRBV2 and TRBJ1-2; weak D call: TRBD1 (5 bases). The CDR3 is 14 residues long. V was shortened by 6 bases and J by 4 bases, with 15 bases between the two germline ends. Per the germline V gene, CDR1 is SNHLY and CDR2 is FYNNEI. The CDR3 spells CASRPTGGTYGYTF. The CDR3 DNA reads as TGTGCCAGCAGGCCAACGGGGGGAACCTATGGCTACACCTTC.

The chain uses TRBV7-2 and TRBJ2-3; TRBD2 might be the D (6 bases). CDR3 length: 15 amino acids. The germline V and J ends were trimmed by 6 bases and 0 bases, with 13 bases remaining between them. Germline loops: CDR1 SGHTA, CDR2 FQGNSA. CDR3 coding DNA: TGTGCCAGCAGTCCCCCCCGGGAGAGCACAGATACGCAGTATTTT. This encodes CASSPPRESTDTQYF.

V and J are TRBV7-8 and TRBJ2-5, with TRBD1 identical over 10 bases. Germline lookup yields CDR1 SGHVS and CDR2 FQNEAQ. This CDR3 has 15 amino acids. V lost 4 bases, J lost 5 bases, and 7 bases stayed unmatched. The CDR3, as DNA: TGTGCCAGCAGCTCATCGACAGGGGGCCGGGAGACCCAGTACTTC. Translated, it gives CASSSSTGGRETQYF.

This rearrangement joins TRBV7-2 to TRBJ1-5, with TRBD1 identical over 9 bases. Germline CDR1 reads SGHTA; CDR2 reads FQGNSA. V dropped 5 bases and J dropped 1; count of bases not matched to a gene: 6. The CDR3 runs 16 residues. The chain's CDR3 is CASSPGGTGSNQPQHF. The CDR3, as DNA: TGTGCCAGCAGCCCAGGGGGGACAGGGAGCAATCAGCCCCAGCATTTT.

This chain joins TRBV9 and TRBJ1-4, with TRBD1 matching 12 bases. Germline V gene data show CDR1 as SGDLS and CDR2 as YYNGEE. CDR3 length equals 17 residues. The V segment lost 0 bases and the J segment 8 bases; nucleotides outside the gene matches: 8. The CDR3 region is CASSVGSYGTGGEKLFF. The CDR3 coding sequence is TGTGCCAGCAGCGTAGGAAGTTATGGGACAGGGGGCGAAAAACTGTTTTTT. The full variable domain, rest sourced from reference TRBV9 and TRBJ1-4, is DSGVTQTPKHLITATGQRVTLRCSPRSGDLSVYWYQQSLDQGLQFLIQYYNGEERAKGNILERFSAQQFPDLHSELNLSSLELGDSALYFCASSVGSYGTGGEKLFFGSGTQLSVL.

The chain recombines TRBV2 with TRBJ2-4; TRBD2 aligns across 9 bases. Germline CDR1 reads SNHLY; CDR2 reads FYNNEI. This CDR3 has 13 residues. The V gene end was trimmed by 7 bases and the J gene end by 8 bases; junction bases not matched to a gene: 6. The CDR3, as DNA: TGTGCCAGCATTAGCGGGAGTTTTGACATTCAGTACTTC. It encodes CASISGSFDIQYF.

For the CDR3, the DNA is TGTGCCAGCAGTGATCTGGGGGCTAGGGACAATCAGCCCCAGCATTTT. Translation: CASSDLGARDNQPQHF. The chain employs TRBV6-1 and TRBJ1-5, with D perhaps matching TRBD1 (6 bases). Per the germline V gene, CDR1 is MNHNS and CDR2 is SASEGT. The CDR3 sequence is 16 residues long. V was clipped by 3 bases and J by 3 bases, with 15 bases between them.

The CDR3 loop is CASSAGSGIYGYTF. CDR3 in DNA: TGTGCCAGCAGCGCCGGGTCGGGGATCTATGGCTACACCTTC. The V gene is TRBV28, the J gene TRBJ1-2; D unclear. The CDR3 runs 14 residues. V was clipped by 6 bases and J by 4 bases, with 15 bases between them. Germline-derived CDR1 and CDR2 are MDHEN and SYDVKM.

The chain joins TRBV29-1 to TRBJ2-3; 7 nucleotides line up with TRBD2. The CDR3 consists of 14 residues. Germline loops: CDR1 SQVTM, CDR2 ANQGSEA. Losses at the gene ends were 4 bases for V and 0 bases for J; bases not matched to a gene: 4. The CDR3 protein is CSVGSGASTDTQYF. Here the CDR3 DNA reads TGCAGCGTTGGGAGCGGGGCTAGCACAGATACGCAGTATTTT.

This rearrangement joins TRBV19 to TRBJ2-3; D unclear. The CDR3 contains 15 residues. V was trimmed by 3 bases and J by 3 bases, leaving 13 bases between them. From germline, CDR1 is LNHDA and CDR2 SQIVND (reference sequence). CDR3 region: CASSIVNLGTDTQYF. The CDR3 DNA follows: TGTGCCAGTAGTATTGTGAATTTGGGGACAGATACGCAGTATTTT.

The CDR3 bases are TGTGCCAGCAGCCCCAACGTTGAGGGCACTGAAGCTTTCTTT. Encoded protein: CASSPNVEGTEAFF. This chain joins TRBV7-8 and TRBJ1-1; D uncertain. The CDR3 covers 14 residues. CDR1 is SGHVS and CDR2 is FQNEAQ in the germline V gene. V was cut by 5 bases and J by 4 bases, with 14 bases left in between.